The rows below give T cell receptor beta chains drawn from one sample of a study of cytomegalovirus exposure and HLA in healthy donors. Here immunoSEQ multiplex PCR was the method, and the copy in TCRdb shows in-frame clones only, minus some. The sample includes tens of thousands of clones, roughly 67% seen only once; the top ten take about 2.5%. The sample taken for sequencing was PBMCs. Source of these receptors: a human donor in good health. Both conserved end residues are part of each CDR3. D genes are given only for firm matches. Rows give clone size only sometimes, using once, few, many, or a class for an expanded clone.

TRBV10-3	NA	TRBJ1-1	few	CAISDRTGPTEAFF	TGTGCCATCAGTGACCGTACAGGGCCCACTGAAGCTTTCTTT
TRBV5-4	TRBD2	TRBJ2-1	NA	CASSLAAGGLYNEQFF	TGTGCCAGCAGCTTGGCAGCGGGGGGACTTTACAATGAGCAGTTCTTC
TRBV9	NA	TRBJ1-3	NA	CASSVGQSSGNTIYF	TGTGCCAGCAGCGTCGGACAGTCCTCTGGAAACACCATATATTTT
TRBV19	NA	TRBJ1-1	NA	CASSIDDSDTEAFF	TGTGCCAGTAGTATAGACGACAGCGACACTGAAGCTTTCTTT
TRBV14	NA	TRBJ2-5	NA	CASSQTGWYQETQYF	TGTGCCAGCAGCCAAACAGGCTGGTACCAAGAGACCCAGTACTTC
TRBV6-5	NA	TRBJ1-3	once	CASSYRQTGNTIYF	TGTGCCAGCAGTTACCGTCAGACTGGAAACACCATATATTTT
TRBV19	TRBD1	TRBJ1-6	NA	CASSSGPGQGRPTVNNSPLHF	TGTGCCAGTAGTTCAGGACCGGGACAGGGGCGACCGACTGTTAATAATTCACCCCTCCACTTT
TRBV20-1	NA	TRBJ2-5	NA	CSGSIQETQYF	TGCAGTGGGAGCATTCAAGAGACCCAGTACTTC
TRBV7-9	NA	TRBJ1-1	NA	CASSLYRDTEAFF	TGTGCCAGCAGCTTATACAGGGACACTGAAGCTTTCTTT
TRBV15	NA	TRBJ1-2	NA	CATSRVANYGYTF	TGTGCCACCAGCAGAGTAGCAAACTATGGCTACACCTTC
TRBV6-1	NA	TRBJ1-5	NA	CASSPRGNTQPQHF	TGTGCCAGCAGCCCAAGGGGGAACACTCAGCCCCAGCATTTT
TRBV5-6	TRBD1	TRBJ2-4	NA	CASSSPDRANIQYF	TGTGCCAGCAGCTCCCCGGACAGGGCCAACATTCAGTACTTC
TRBV19	TRBD2	TRBJ2-1	NA	CASSIGSRGGYNEQFF	TGTGCCAGTAGTATAGGGTCCCGGGGGGGCTACAATGAGCAGTTCTTC
TRBV6-5	TRBD1	TRBJ1-6	NA	CANRGRGNSPLHF	TGTGCTAACAGGGGGCGGGGGAATTCACCCCTCCACTTT
TRBV7-2	TRBD1	TRBJ2-1	NA	CASSPRDRGLGNEQFF	TGTGCCAGCAGCCCCCGGGACAGGGGGCTTGGCAATGAGCAGTTCTTC
TRBV18	NA	TRBJ2-4	NA	CASSLGTGGAKNIQYF	TGTGCCAGCTCACTAGGGACTGGGGGAGCCAAAAACATTCAGTACTTC
TRBV18	TRBD1	TRBJ1-2	NA	CASSPMTDRGGYGYTF	TGTGCCAGCTCACCCATGACGGACAGGGGAGGCTATGGCTACACCTTC
TRBV19	TRBD1	TRBJ1-3	NA	CASRGQSGNTIYF	TGTGCCAGTAGGGGACAGTCTGGAAACACCATATATTTT
TRBV5-1	NA	TRBJ1-3	NA	CASSPDSPGNTIYF	TGCGCCAGCAGCCCCGACAGTCCTGGAAACACCATATATTTT
TRBV7-3	NA	TRBJ2-5	NA	CASSLNNQETQYF	TGTGCCAGCAGCTTAAACAACCAAGAGACCCAGTACTTC
TRBV5-1	NA	TRBJ1-5	NA	CASSLGWQGGEPQHF	TGCGCCAGCAGCTTGGGGTGGCAGGGTGGGGAGCCCCAGCATTTT
TRBV5-1	TRBD1	TRBJ2-7	once	CASSLDGQGYEQYF	TGCGCCAGCAGCTTGGACGGACAGGGATACGAGCAGTACTTC
TRBV18	NA	TRBJ2-7	NA	CASSPPSQRGGEQYF	TGTGCCAGCTCACCACCGAGTCAAAGAGGCGGCGAGCAGTACTTC
TRBV7-7	NA	TRBJ2-1	few	CASSLDSYNEQFF	TGTGCCAGCAGCTTAGACAGTTACAATGAGCAGTTCTTC
TRBV13	NA	TRBJ2-2	few	CASTGGLTGELFF	TGTGCCAGCACCGGGGGTCTCACCGGGGAGCTGTTTTTT
TRBV11-2	TRBD1	TRBJ2-7	NA	CASSFRGLNEQYF	TGTGCCAGCAGCTTCAGGGGGCTCAACGAGCAGTACTTC
TRBV5-1	TRBD1	TRBJ1-1	NA	CASSLGPRGLEVNTEAFF	TGCGCCAGCAGCTTGGGCCCCAGGGGGCTGGAAGTGAACACTGAAGCTTTCTTT
TRBV4-3	TRBD2	TRBJ2-3	once	CASSQGGTSDTDTQYF	TGCGCCAGCAGCCAAGGAGGGACTAGCGACACAGATACGCAGTATTTT
TRBV5-1	TRBD2	TRBJ2-1	NA	CASDGPGGDNEQFF	TGCGCCAGCGATGGTCCGGGGGGGGACAATGAGCAGTTCTTC
TRBV7-6	NA	TRBJ2-3	NA	CASSLEVGGPDITDTQYF	TGTGCCAGCAGCTTAGAGGTCGGGGGGCCGGATATCACAGATACGCAGTATTTT
TRBV9	TRBD1	TRBJ1-6	NA	CASSDRGVGSPLHF	TGTGCCAGCAGCGACAGGGGAGTTGGGTCACCCCTCCACTTT
TRBV14	TRBD1	TRBJ2-7	NA	CASSHRVGQGDSYEQYF	TGTGCCAGCAGCCACCGGGTAGGACAGGGGGACTCCTACGAGCAGTACTTC
TRBV5-1	NA	TRBJ2-5	NA	CASSPPSQQETQYF	TGCGCCAGCAGCCCCCCCTCCCAGCAAGAGACCCAGTACTTC
TRBV5-1	TRBD2	TRBJ2-2	NA	CASSLVAGDTGELFF	TGCGCCAGCAGCTTGGTAGCGGGGGACACCGGGGAGCTGTTTTTT
TRBV6-1	NA	TRBJ2-6	NA	CASSDFRVSGANVLTF	TGTGCCAGCAGTGATTTCAGGGTATCCGGGGCCAACGTCCTGACTTTC
TRBV27	TRBD1	TRBJ2-7	NA	CASSLPGTGVSEQYF	TGTGCCAGCAGTTTACCCGGGACAGGGGTGTCCGAGCAGTACTTC
TRBV4-2	NA	TRBJ1-1	NA	CASSQGSDSANTEAFF	TGTGCCAGCAGCCAAGGAAGTGACAGCGCGAACACTGAAGCTTTCTTT
TRBV19	TRBD1	TRBJ1-3	few	CASLPGQGENTIYF	TGTGCCAGTCTCCCGGGACAGGGGGAAAACACCATATATTTT
TRBV5-6	NA	TRBJ2-2	few	CATTLRNTGELFF	TGTGCCACCACCCTGAGGAACACCGGGGAGCTGTTTTTT
TRBV14	NA	TRBJ1-1	NA	CASSRGRYTEAFF	TGTGCCAGCAGCCGCGGCAGATACACTGAAGCTTTCTTT
TRBV29-1	TRBD2	TRBJ2-1	NA	CSVIAGGPNEQFF	TGCAGCGTGATAGCGGGGGGGCCGAATGAGCAGTTCTTC
TRBV18	TRBD1	TRBJ2-7	NA	CASSQTGGPYEQYF	TGTGCCAGCTCACAGACAGGGGGCCCCTACGAGCAGTACTTC
TRBV5-1	NA	TRBJ2-2	NA	CASSLGGQRRNTGELFF	TGCGCCAGCAGCCTGGGCGGACAGCGAAGGAACACCGGGGAGCTGTTTTTT
TRBV6-5	NA	TRBJ1-4	NA	CASTPRQATNEKLFF	TGTGCCAGCACCCCGAGACAGGCAACTAATGAAAAACTGTTTTTT
TRBV18	NA	TRBJ2-2	NA	CASSSWRDPGELFF	TGTGCCAGCTCTTCCTGGAGGGACCCCGGGGAGCTGTTTTTT
TRBV7-9	TRBD2	TRBJ2-7	NA	CASSLEGSGGADEQYF	TGTGCCAGCAGCTTAGAAGGTAGCGGGGGGGCCGACGAGCAGTACTTC
TRBV7-2	TRBD2	TRBJ2-7	once	CASSLGLAGGREQYF	TGTGCCAGCAGCTTAGGTCTAGCGGGGGGGCGGGAGCAGTACTTC
TRBV19	TRBD2	TRBJ2-2	NA	CASSPPVAGTNTGELFF	TGTGCCAGTAGTCCCCCCGTAGCGGGGACAAACACCGGGGAGCTGTTTTTT
TRBV4-2	NA	TRBJ1-2	few	CASSRRGEGYTF	TGTGCCAGCAGCCGACGGGGGGAAGGCTACACCTTC